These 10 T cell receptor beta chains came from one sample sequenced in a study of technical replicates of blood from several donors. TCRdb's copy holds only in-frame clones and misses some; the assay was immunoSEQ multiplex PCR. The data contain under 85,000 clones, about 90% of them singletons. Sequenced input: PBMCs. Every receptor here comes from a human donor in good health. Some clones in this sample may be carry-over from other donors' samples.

CDR3 DNA: TGCAGCGTTGAAGATTTGGGGCTAGATCAAGAGACCCAGTACTTC. Translating it yields CSVEDLGLDQETQYF. The chain has TRBV29-1 and TRBJ2-5; D might be TRBD1 (5 bases). Trimming took 0 bases from V and 2 from J, leaving 13 bases between them. This CDR3 contains 15 residues. Germline values: CDR1 SQVTM, CDR2 ANQGSEA.

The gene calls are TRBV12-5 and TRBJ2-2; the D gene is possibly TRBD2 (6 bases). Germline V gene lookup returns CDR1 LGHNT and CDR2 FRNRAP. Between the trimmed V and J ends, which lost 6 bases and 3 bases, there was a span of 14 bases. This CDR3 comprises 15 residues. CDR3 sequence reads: CASGGGGAYTGELFF. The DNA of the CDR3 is TGTGCTAGTGGGGGGGGTGGAGCTTACACCGGGGAGCTGTTTTTT.

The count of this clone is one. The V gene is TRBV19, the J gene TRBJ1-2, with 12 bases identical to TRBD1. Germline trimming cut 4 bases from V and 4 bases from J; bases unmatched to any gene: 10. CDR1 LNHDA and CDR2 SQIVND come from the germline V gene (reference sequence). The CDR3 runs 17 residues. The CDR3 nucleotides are TGTGCCAGTAGTAGAACCGGGACAGGGGGCCTCTCCTATGGCTACACCTTC. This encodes CASSRTGTGGLSYGYTF.

The CDR3 bases are TGTGCCAGCAGCGTAGTAGGACAGGGGTGGAATGAGCAGTTCTTC. The encoded protein is CASSVVGQGWNEQFF. The rearrangement links TRBV9 to TRBJ2-1, with 9 bases lining up with TRBD1. CDR1 and CDR2 from the germline V gene are SGDLS and YYNGEE. CDR3 size: 15 residues. The V and J ends lost 0 bases and 7 bases, in that order; junction bases with no gene match: 5.

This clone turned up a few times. DNA of the CDR3: TGTGCCAGCAGCTTAGAGAGCGGAGGGAATGAGCAGTTCTTC. Its protein is CASSLESGGNEQFF. This chain joins TRBV7-2 and TRBJ2-1; TRBD2 might be the D (6 bases). The CDR3 spans 14 residues. With 1 base removed from V and 7 bases from J, the gap between germline ends came to 11 bases. The germline CDR1 and CDR2 sequences are SGHTA and FQGNSA.

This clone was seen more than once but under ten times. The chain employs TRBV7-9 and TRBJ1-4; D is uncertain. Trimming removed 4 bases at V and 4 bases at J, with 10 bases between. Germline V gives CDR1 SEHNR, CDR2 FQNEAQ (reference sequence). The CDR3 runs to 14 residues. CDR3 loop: CASSSYQRNEKLFF. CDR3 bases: TGTGCCAGCAGCTCCTATCAGCGTAATGAAAAACTGTTTTTT.

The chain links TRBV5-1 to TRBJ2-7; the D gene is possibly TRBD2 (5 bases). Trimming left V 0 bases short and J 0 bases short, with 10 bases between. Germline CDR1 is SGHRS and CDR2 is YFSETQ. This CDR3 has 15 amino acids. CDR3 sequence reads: CASSLGGYISYEQYF. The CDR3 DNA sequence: TGCGCCAGCAGCTTGGGAGGGTACATCTCCTACGAGCAGTACTTC.

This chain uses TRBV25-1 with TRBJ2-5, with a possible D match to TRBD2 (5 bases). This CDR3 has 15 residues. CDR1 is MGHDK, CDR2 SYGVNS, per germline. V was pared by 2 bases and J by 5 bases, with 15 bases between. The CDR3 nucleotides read TGTGCCAGCAGTGAACCGGGGAGACCCACGGAGACCCAGTACTTC. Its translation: CASSEPGRPTETQYF.

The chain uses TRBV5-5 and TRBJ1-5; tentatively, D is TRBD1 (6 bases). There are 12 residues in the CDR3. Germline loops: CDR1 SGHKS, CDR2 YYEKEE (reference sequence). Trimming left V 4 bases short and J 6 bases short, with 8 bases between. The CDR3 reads CASSARGQPQHF. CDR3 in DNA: TGTGCCAGCAGCGCCAGGGGTCAGCCCCAGCATTTT.

CDR3 amino acids: CASSLGDRDPDTQYF. For the CDR3, the DNA is TGCGCCAGCAGCTTGGGAGACAGGGACCCAGATACGCAGTATTTT. The chain links TRBV5-1 to TRBJ2-3; 7 nucleotides line up with TRBD1. Germline V gene sequence: CDR1 SGHRS, CDR2 YFSETQ. V lost 0 bases, J lost 4 bases, and 5 bases stayed unmatched. CDR3 size: 15 residues.